This entry describes one T cell receptor (beta chain). The antigen is undetermined. The data were taken from a study of T cell responses to AZD1222 COVID-19 vaccine. Notes on the study in general: Variant regions that are unmutated are reportedly the target of nearly half of spike-specific TCRs. CD4 TCRs linked to vaccination spanned spike, dominating at 160-218 and 743-854. The repertoires were collected only after the peak T cell response.

Profiled with immunoSEQ multiplex PCR; TCRdb holds only in-frame clones, not every one. Among 110,000 or so clones, 80% to 90% were seen once, and the ten largest hold less than 15%. The CDR3 contains 13 residues. Germline-derived CDR1 and CDR2 are SGHTA and FQGTGA. The ends were cut back, 1 base at V and 0 bases at J, with 1 base in the middle. This clonotype was obtained from an adult in good health. The specimen comprised peripheral blood, sampled on day 0 of AZD1222 vaccination. The rearrangement uses TRBV7-3 and TRBJ1-5; no clear D gene. The CDR3: CASSLNSNQPQHF. Here the CDR3 DNA reads TGTGCCAGCAGCTTAAATAGCAATCAGCCCCAGCATTTT. The whole variable domain, remainder taken from reference TRBV7-3 and TRBJ1-5, is GAGVSQTPSNKVTEKGKYVELRCDPISGHTALYWYRQSLGQGPEFLIYFQGTGAADDSGLPNDRFFAVRPEGSVSTLKIQRTERGDSAVYLCASSLNSNQPQHFGDGTRLSIL.